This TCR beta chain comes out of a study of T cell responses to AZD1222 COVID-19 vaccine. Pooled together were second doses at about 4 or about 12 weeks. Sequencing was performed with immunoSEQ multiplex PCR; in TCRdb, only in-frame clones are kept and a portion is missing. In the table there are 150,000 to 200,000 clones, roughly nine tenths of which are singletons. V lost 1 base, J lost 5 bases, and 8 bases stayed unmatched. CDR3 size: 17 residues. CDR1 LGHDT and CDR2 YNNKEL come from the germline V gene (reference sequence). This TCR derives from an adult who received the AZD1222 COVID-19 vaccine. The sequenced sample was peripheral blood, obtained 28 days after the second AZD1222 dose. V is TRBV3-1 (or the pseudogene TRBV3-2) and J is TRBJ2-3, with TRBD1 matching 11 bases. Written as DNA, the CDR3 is TGTGCCAGCAGCCAAGTTAAGGGACAGGGGGAAAAAGATACGCAGTATTTT. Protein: CASSQVKGQGEKDTQYF.